The entry that follows covers one TCR beta chain sequence. The antigen remains undetermined. Healthy bone marrow donors made up the donor group. PCR primers comprised 60 Vbeta and 13 Jbeta primers. The table came from immunoSEQ multiplex PCR; TCRdb's copy has only in-frame clones and leaves some out. The table has under 100,000 clones, around 73% seen once. The data originate from a study of cytomegalovirus exposure and HLA in healthy donors. Study outcomes and limitations: Highly shared sequence variants in one cluster were likely a sequencing artifact. Association with HLA alleles at 0.05 false discovery rate was found for around 17,000 TCR beta sequences in a later analysis. The authors listed 150 to 200 TCR beta chains as cytomegalovirus-associated.

Trimming cost V 3 bases and J 5 bases, with 13 bases left between them. The CDR3 covers 14 residues. CDR1 SGHNT and CDR2 YENEEA come from the germline V gene. The V call is TRBV11-3, the J call TRBJ2-5; TRBD2 is a possible D gene (7 bases). This clonotype was sampled from a man aged 50 or older in good health and CMV-seronegative. Sequencing was carried out using PBMCs. The CDR3 reads CASSFRGARETQYF. The CDR3, as DNA: TGTGCCAGCAGCTTTCGGGGGGCCCGGGAGACCCAGTACTTC. The full variable domain, rest sourced from reference TRBV11-3 and TRBJ2-5, is EAGVVQSPRYKIIEKKQPVAFWCNPISGHNTLYWYLQNLGQGPELLIRYENEEAVDDSQLPKDRFSAERLKGVDSTLKIQPAELGDSAVYLCASSFRGARETQYFGPGTRLLVL.